This record looks at one T cell receptor (beta chain) sequence and its context. From the 5' RACE reads, TCRdb called clonotypes with MiXCR, one entry per CDR3 protein. Counted here are almost 250,000 distinct CDR3 sequences, 32% occurring once; the ten biggest clones make up around 4.5%. The entry originates in a study of CD8 T cells in ankylosing spondylitis. V shed 1 base and J shed 0 bases, with 11 bases lying between them. The CDR3 is 16 residues long. The germline V gene encodes CDR1 SGHNT and CDR2 YYREEE (reference sequence). The receptor was isolated from a male donor with ankylosing spondylitis or in good health (not recorded which). The sequencing sample was made of blood, either unsorted or a sorted T cell fraction (not recorded which). This rearrangement joins TRBV5-4 to TRBJ2-4, with a possible D match to TRBD1 (5 bases). CDR3 sequence reads: CASSLTGSPAKNIQYF. The CDR3, as DNA: TGTGCCAGCAGCTTGACAGGAAGTCCAGCCAAAAACATTCAGTACTTC.